This TCR beta chain is from a study of cytomegalovirus exposure and HLA in healthy donors. V lost 4 bases and J lost 6, with 15 bases in between. Germline CDR1 is SGHAT and CDR2 is FQNNGV. There are 14 residues in the CDR3. Vbeta (60) and Jbeta (13) primers were used in the PCR. Sequencing was performed with immunoSEQ multiplex PCR; in TCRdb, only in-frame clones are kept and a portion is missing. The table shows some 120,000 clones, with about three quarters occurring only once. This clone was found a few times. This receptor was identified in a middle-aged man in good health and CMV-seropositive. J is TRBJ1-1 and V is TRBV11-2; D possibly corresponds to TRBD1 (5 bases). Sample: PBMCs. The CDR3 DNA is TGTGCCAGCAGCTCGCGGGGGGGATTGGCTGAAGCTTTCTTT. Amino acids: CASSSRGGLAEAFF.